The 8 T cell receptor beta chains given below trace back to one sample, sequenced in a study of OX40 agonist ivuxolimab in advanced cancers. Repertoires were generated with immunoSEQ multiplex PCR, while TCRdb's copy carries only in-frame clones and drops some. The profile shows just under 95,000 clones, roughly 84% of them singletons. This material consisted of CD4+ or CD8+ T cells sorted from blood, taken in a trial of the OX40 agonist ivuxolimab. Every receptor here comes from an adult with an advanced solid tumor such as melanoma, head and neck, liver or kidney cancer.

The V and J genes are TRBV5-1 and TRBJ2-2; D is unclear. Trimming removed 5 bases from V and 3 bases from J, with 2 bases in between. The CDR3 runs 11 residues. Germline loops: CDR1 SGHRS, CDR2 YFSETQ. The CDR3 spells CASRDTGELFF. DNA for the CDR3: TGCGCCAGCAGGGACACCGGGGAGCTGTTTTTT.

The rearrangement links TRBV27 to TRBJ1-1; 8 bases map to TRBD1. The germline V gene encodes CDR1 MNHEY and CDR2 SMNVEV (reference sequence). Germline trimming cut 5 bases from V and 1 base from J; bases unmatched to any gene: 9. The length of the CDR3 is 16 residues. CDR3 nucleotides: TGTGCCAGCAGTGCCCGGACAGGGCTTGGGAACACTGAAGCTTTCTTT. Its protein product is CASSARTGLGNTEAFF.

Concerning this clone itself: Other DNA sequences of this sample code for an identical CDR3. The chain has TRBV4-2 and TRBJ1-2; TRBD1 aligns across 8 bases. The CDR3 totals 14 residues. V shed 3 bases, J shed 8 bases, and the junction held 8 bases outside the gene matches. Germline CDR1 LGHNA, CDR2 YNFKEQ. This CDR3 reads CASSQRTGLEGYTF. DNA for the CDR3: TGTGCCAGCAGCCAGAGGACAGGGTTGGAGGGCTACACCTTC.

The chain couples TRBV7-2 to TRBJ2-1, with 15 bases matching TRBD2. V lost 2 bases and J lost 9; bases outside the gene matches: 5. Per germline, CDR1 SGHTA and CDR2 FQGNSA. The CDR3 is 16 amino acids. CDR3 bases: TGTGCCAGCAGCTTAACCCCGGGACTAGCGGGGGGTGAGCAGTTCTTC. Translated, it gives CASSLTPGLAGGEQFF.

This clone came up once. V is TRBV28 and J is TRBJ2-7, with TRBD2 as a possible D gene (5 bases). Trimming pared 4 bases from V and 2 bases from J, leaving 9 bases between. Germline loops: CDR1 MDHEN, CDR2 SYDVKM. The CDR3 consists of 13 residues. The CDR3 bases are TGTGCCAGCAGTTATACCGGGACCTACGAGCAGTACTTC. Translation gives CASSYTGTYEQYF.

The chain employs TRBV7-2 and TRBJ2-5; TRBD2 might be the D (5 bases). Trimming cost V 1 base and J 4 bases, with 16 bases left between them. CDR1 and CDR2 (germline): SGHTA, FQGNSA. The CDR3 sequence is 16 residues long. CDR3 loop: CASSLGGRAWGETQYF. The CDR3 bases are TGTGCCAGCAGCTTAGGAGGGCGAGCGTGGGGAGAGACCCAGTACTTC.

The chain couples TRBV7-8 to TRBJ2-7; TRBD1 matches at 8 bases. The CDR3 consists of 14 residues. V shed 5 bases, J shed 1 base, and the junction held 4 bases outside the gene matches. Germline lookup yields CDR1 SGHVS and CDR2 FQNEAQ. CDR3 bases: TGTGCCAGCAGCCGGGACAGGAATTCCTACGAGCAGTACTTC. Protein: CASSRDRNSYEQYF.

The chain joins TRBV9 to TRBJ1-5; 11 nucleotides match TRBD1. V lost 0 bases to trimming and J lost 6 bases; unmatched junction nucleotides: 2. CDR3 length equals 15 residues. Germline V gene sequence: CDR1 SGDLS, CDR2 YYNGEE. The CDR3 protein is CASSVGDRGSQPQHF. Here the CDR3 DNA reads TGTGCCAGCAGCGTAGGGGACAGGGGGAGTCAGCCCCAGCATTTT.